Shown below are 5 T cell receptor beta chains from a single sample sequenced in a study of cytomegalovirus exposure and HLA in healthy donors. This PCR relied on a set of 60 Vbeta primers and 13 Jbeta primers. The assay was immunoSEQ multiplex PCR, and TCRdb's table has in-frame clones only and misses some. Of more than 150,000 clones in the sample, approximately 80% are singletons; the top ten hold 1.3% to 1.5%. The sequenced sample was PBMCs. These receptors were obtained from a girl aged 10 to 17 in good health and CMV-seropositive.

The rearrangement joins TRBV5-1 to TRBJ1-1; D not resolved. This CDR3 is 15 amino acids long. Trimming took 5 bases from V and 0 from J, leaving 14 bases between them. Germline V gene data show CDR1 as SGHRS and CDR2 as YFSETQ. The CDR3 is CASRSRGLLNTEAFF. The CDR3 DNA reads TGCGCCAGCAGGTCCCGTGGCCTTTTGAACACTGAAGCTTTCTTT.

The rearrangement uses TRBV20-1 and TRBJ2-1; tentative D call: TRBD2 (5 bases). CDR3 length: 10 amino acids. The V end was cut by 6 bases, the J end by 10 bases, with 10 bases between. Germline loops: CDR1 DFQATT, CDR2 SNEGSKA (reference sequence). In nucleotides, the CDR3 is TGCAGTGCGAGTTCGGGGGAGCAGTTCTTC. Encoded protein: CSASSGEQFF.

The chain combines TRBV4-1 with TRBJ2-1, with 10 nucleotides matching TRBD2. Germline V gene lookup returns CDR1 MGHRA and CDR2 YSYEKL. The CDR3 consists of 18 residues. The ends lost 3 bases at V and 2 bases at J; junction bases unmatched: 10. The CDR3 loop is CASSHSGRARNTYNEQFF. In nucleotides, the CDR3 is TGCGCCAGCAGCCACAGCGGGAGGGCCAGAAACACCTACAATGAGCAGTTCTTC.

This sequence joins TRBV5-1 and TRBJ1-2, with 9 bases identical to TRBD1. This CDR3 is 14 amino acids long. CDR1 and CDR2 from the germline V gene are SGHRS and YFSETQ. Trimming removed 2 bases from V and 6 bases from J; junction bases left unmatched: 5. Here the CDR3 DNA reads TGCGCCAGCAGCTTAACGGGACAGGGAAATGGCTACACCTTC. As protein: CASSLTGQGNGYTF.

The chain carries TRBV11-2 and TRBJ2-7; 12 bases are shared with TRBD2. The ends lost 4 bases at V and 4 bases at J; junction bases unmatched: 5. CDR3 size: 15 residues. Per the germline V gene, CDR1 is SGHAT and CDR2 is FQNNGV. The CDR3 spells CASSSFGLAGYEQYF. The CDR3 DNA is TGTGCCAGCAGCTCCTTCGGACTAGCGGGATACGAGCAGTACTTC.